The 23 T cell receptor beta chains below all came from one sample that was sequenced in a study of blood T cell repertoires in COVID-19. Produced via immunoSEQ multiplex PCR; TCRdb's table is partial and in-frame only. Of about 370,000 clones listed, 85% to 90% are singletons. The sequencing input was PBMCs or T cells enriched from blood (not recorded which). The receptors were gathered from a man aged 18 to 30 who had recovered from COVID-19.

The rearrangement joins TRBV5-1 to TRBJ2-7, with 9 bases identical to TRBD1. The CDR3 has 14 residues. J gave up 4 bases and V 10 bases, and 12 bases lay outside the gene matches. CDR1 and CDR2 from the germline V gene are SGHRS and YFSETQ. Here the CDR3 reads CASQWGQGYYEQYF. CDR3 bases: TGCGCCTCCCAGTGGGGACAGGGATATTACGAGCAGTACTTC.

The CDR3 here is CASRMTATYEQYF. The CDR3 DNA is TGTGCCAGCAGGATGACAGCGACCTACGAGCAGTACTTC. This chain links TRBV28 with TRBJ2-7, with a possible D match to TRBD1 (5 bases). The CDR3 is 13 amino acids. The germline V gene encodes CDR1 MDHEN and CDR2 SYDVKM. Trimming pared 6 bases from V and 2 bases from J, leaving 11 bases between.

The chain couples TRBV6-5 to TRBJ2-1, with 8 bases that match TRBD2. Germline CDR1 MNHEY, CDR2 SVGAGI. J gave up 7 bases and V 2 bases, and 4 bases lay outside the gene matches. The CDR3 length is 14 residues. The DNA for the CDR3 is TGTGCCAGCAGTTACGGACTAGCTCGGAATGAGCAGTTCTTC. Translating gives CASSYGLARNEQFF.

V usage is TRBV9 and J usage is TRBJ1-2; 7 nucleotides align to TRBD1. CDR3 length: 13 residues. Losses at the gene ends were 5 bases for V and 2 bases for J; bases not matched to a gene: 3. CDR1 and CDR2 from the germline V gene are SGDLS and YYNGEE. In DNA, the CDR3 is TGTGCCAGCAGTCCGGACAGGAACTATGGCTACACCTTC. It translates to CASSPDRNYGYTF. The full variable domain, completed using reference TRBV9 and TRBJ1-2, is DSGVTQTPKHLITATGQRVTLRCSPRSGDLSVYWYQQSLDQGLQFLIQYYNGEERAKGNILERFSAQQFPDLHSELNLSSLELGDSALYFCASSPDRNYGYTFGSGTRLTVV.

V usage is TRBV7-9 and J usage is TRBJ1-2; 8 bases fit TRBD1. CDR3 size: 12 residues. The germline CDR1 and CDR2 sequences are SEHNR and FQNEAQ (reference sequence). V shed 4 bases and J 6 bases; nucleotides not matched to a gene: 1. The CDR3 sequence is CASSSQGDGYTF. For the CDR3, the DNA is TGTGCCAGCAGCTCACAGGGGGATGGCTACACCTTC.

The chain carries TRBV28 and TRBJ1-2, with D perhaps matching TRBD1 (6 bases). Germline V lookup: CDR1 MDHEN, CDR2 SYDVKM. The CDR3 covers 13 residues. Trimming shortened V by 3 bases and J by 4 bases, and 9 bases separated the two germline ends. CDR3 sequence (DNA): TGTGCCAGCAGTTTGTCCAGGGGCTATGGCTACACCTTC. This sequence encodes CASSLSRGYGYTF.

The rearrangement links TRBV28 to TRBJ1-1, with a weak D call TRBD1 (5 bases). Deletions cut 5 bases from V and 4 bases from J, with 17 bases between. The germline CDR1 and CDR2 sequences are MDHEN and SYDVKM. The CDR3 contains 15 residues. CDR3 loop: CASSRPRTGGTEAFF. As DNA, the CDR3 is TGTGCCAGCAGTCGACCGAGGACGGGGGGCACTGAAGCTTTCTTT. Based on the CDR3 plus reference TRBV28 and TRBJ1-1, the full variable domain is DVKVTQSSRYLVKRTGEKVFLECVQDMDHENMFWYRQDPGLGLRLIYFSYDVKMKEKGDIPEGYSVSREKKERFSLILESASTNQTSMYLCASSRPRTGGTEAFFGQGTRLTVV.

The rearrangement joins TRBV25-1 to TRBJ2-3; 8 positions match TRBD1. This CDR3 region has 14 residues. The V gene's germline CDR1 is MGHDK and CDR2 SYGVNS. V lost 2 bases and J lost 7; bases outside the gene matches: 5. The CDR3 DNA is TGTGCCAGCAGTGAACAGGGGGCGCGGAATACGCAGTATTTT. Translated, it gives CASSEQGARNTQYF.

The rearrangement links TRBV13 to TRBJ1-2, with D unresolved. Between the trimmed V and J ends, which lost 6 bases and 1 base, there was a span of 3 bases. The CDR3 sequence is 11 residues long. Germline V lookup: CDR1 PRHDT, CDR2 FYEKMQ (reference sequence). CDR3 residues: CASSRNYGYTF. The CDR3 bases are TGTGCCAGCAGTCGTAACTATGGCTACACCTTC. Full variable domain (rest looked up from reference TRBV13 and TRBJ1-2): AAGVIQSPRHLIKEKRETATLKCYPIPRHDTVYWYQQGPGQDPQFLISFYEKMQSDKGSIPDRFSAQQFSDYHSELNMSSLELGDSALYFCASSRNYGYTFGSGTRLTVV.

This clone was recorded many times. Other DNA sequences of this sample code for an identical CDR3. This rearrangement joins TRBV9 to TRBJ2-4; D possibly corresponds to TRBD1 (6 bases). V gave up 0 bases and J gave up 4 bases, with 11 bases separating them. The V gene's germline CDR1 is SGDLS and CDR2 YYNGEE. The CDR3 runs 15 residues. CDR3: CASSVAGQGKNIQYF. The DNA of the CDR3 is TGTGCCAGCAGCGTAGCTGGCCAGGGGAAAAACATTCAGTACTTC.

V and J are TRBV6-5 and TRBJ1-1; D is possibly TRBD1 (5 bases). V was shortened by 6 bases and J by 6 bases, with 17 bases between the two germline ends. The CDR3 extends over 14 amino acids. Germline V gene data show CDR1 as MNHEY and CDR2 as SVGAGI. The DNA of the CDR3 is TGTGCCAGCAGATTCGGCAGGACAAGGGCTGAAGCTTTCTTT. Amino acids: CASRFGRTRAEAFF.

The J gene is TRBJ2-1, the V gene TRBV4-3; the D is unclear. Germline V gene sequence: CDR1 LGHNA, CDR2 YSLEER. The V gene lost 11 bases and the J gene lost 3 bases, with 14 bases spanning the gap. The CDR3 loop spans 13 amino acids. The CDR3 loop is CAGATSLYNEQFF. The CDR3 DNA reads TGCGCCGGAGCTACCTCTCTCTACAATGAGCAGTTCTTC.

V and J are TRBV27 and TRBJ1-2; 7 positions match TRBD1. Unmatched junction bases numbered 9, after V lost 6 bases and J lost 5 bases. The CDR3 covers 14 residues. The V gene's germline CDR1 is MNHEY and CDR2 SMNVEV (reference sequence). DNA for the CDR3: TGTGCCAGCAGCCCCCAGGGGGGTAGTTATGGCTACACCTTC. Translating gives CASSPQGGSYGYTF.

The chain combines TRBV5-6 with TRBJ1-2, with 8 bases fitting TRBD1. This CDR3 contains 17 residues. CDR1 is SGHDT, CDR2 YYEEEE, per germline. The J segment lost 8 bases and the V segment lost 4 bases, leaving 19 bases of the junction unmatched. The CDR3 sequence is CASSRNTASGGAEGYTF. In DNA form, the CDR3 reads TGTGCCAGCAGCCGTAACACGGCCTCAGGGGGCGCAGAGGGCTACACCTTC. Full variable domain (missing parts from reference TRBV5-6 and TRBJ1-2): DAGVTQSPTHLIKTRGQQVTLRCSPKSGHDTVSWYQQALGQGPQFIFQYYEEEERQRGNFPDRFSGHQFPNYSSELNVNALLLGDSALYLCASSRNTASGGAEGYTFGSGTRLTVV.

The chain has TRBV4-3 and TRBJ1-1; TRBD1 agrees at 8 bases. Germline-derived CDR1 and CDR2 are LGHNA and YSLEER. The junction had 3 bases not matched to a gene; V was cut back by 3 bases and J by 0 bases. This CDR3 region has 15 residues. Here the CDR3 reads CASSQGQELNTEAFF. In DNA form, the CDR3 reads TGCGCCAGCAGCCAGGGACAGGAGCTGAACACTGAAGCTTTCTTT.

A remark on this clone: Distinct nucleotide sequences in the sample also encode this CDR3. The chain employs TRBV27 and TRBJ1-5; possibly TRBD1 for D (5 bases). This CDR3 is built from 13 residues. With 3 bases removed from V and 2 bases from J, the gap between germline ends came to 5 bases. Germline values: CDR1 MNHEY, CDR2 SMNVEV (reference sequence). The CDR3 here is CASSLTGNQPQHF. The CDR3 DNA is TGTGCCAGCAGTTTGACAGGCAATCAGCCCCAGCATTTT.

The genes are TRBV28 and TRBJ1-2, with TRBD1 matching over 10 bases. The CDR3 is made up of 14 amino acids. V lost 2 bases to trimming and J lost 7 bases; unmatched junction nucleotides: 4. Per the germline V gene, CDR1 is MDHEN and CDR2 is SYDVKM. This chain's CDR3 is CASSLTGTGVGYTF. The CDR3 coding sequence is TGTGCCAGCAGTTTAACCGGGACAGGGGTTGGCTACACCTTC.

The rearrangement joins TRBV9 to TRBJ2-7; the match to TRBD1 covers 9 bases. V dropped 4 bases and J dropped 2; count of bases not matched to a gene: 4. Germline values: CDR1 SGDLS, CDR2 YYNGEE. The CDR3 contains 14 residues. CDR3 residues: CASSPRDRAYEQYF. CDR3 bases: TGTGCCAGCAGCCCCCGGGACAGGGCCTACGAGCAGTACTTC.

This clone occurred once. The chain is built from TRBV19 and TRBJ2-1; no firm D call. V dropped 7 bases and J dropped 3 bases, with 13 bases sitting between them. This CDR3 spans 14 amino acids. The germline V gene encodes CDR1 LNHDA and CDR2 SQIVND (reference sequence). CDR3 DNA sequence: TGTGCCAGTACAGACTCCTCCATCTACAATGAGCAGTTCTTC. Protein product: CASTDSSIYNEQFF.

The chain couples TRBV3-1 (or the pseudogene TRBV3-2) to TRBJ1-1, with TRBD1 identical over 7 bases. Germline V gene sequence: CDR1 LGHDT, CDR2 YNNKEL (reference sequence). The CDR3 consists of 13 residues. The junction had 1 base not matched to a gene; V was cut back by 4 bases and J by 2 bases. The CDR3 reads CASSRGGNTEAFF. CDR3 DNA sequence: TGTGCCAGCAGCCGAGGGGGCAACACTGAAGCTTTCTTT.

This rearrangement joins TRBV29-1 to TRBJ2-7; TRBD1 matches 9 bases. Germline assignment: CDR1 SQVTM and CDR2 ANQGSEA. The junction had 8 bases not matched to a gene; V was cut back by 1 base and J by 7 bases. CDR3 length equals 14 residues. CDR3 DNA: TGCAGCGTTGAAGTTGAACAGGGGGCATCGGAGCAGTACTTC. Encoded protein: CSVEVEQGASEQYF.

V and J are TRBV9 and TRBJ2-2, with 7 positions matching TRBD1. The CDR3 length is 14 residues. Per germline, CDR1 SGDLS and CDR2 YYNGEE. V was pared by 5 bases and J by 4 bases, with 5 bases of the junction left unmatched. Here the CDR3 reads CASRRAGGTGELFF. In DNA, the CDR3 is TGTGCCAGCAGGCGGGCAGGGGGCACCGGGGAGCTGTTTTTT.

This clone turned up a few times. The chain joins TRBV11-2 to TRBJ1-2, with D possibly matching TRBD1 (6 bases). CDR3 length: 15 residues. V was trimmed by 4 bases and J by 8 bases, leaving 20 bases between them. Germline lookup yields CDR1 SGHAT and CDR2 FQNNGV. The DNA of the CDR3 is TGTGCCAGCAGCTCCCATTCCCGGGGGGCACAGGGCTACACCTTC. This sequence encodes CASSSHSRGAQGYTF. Full variable domain (rest looked up from reference TRBV11-2 and TRBJ1-2): EAGVAQSPRYKIIEKRQSVAFWCNPISGHATLYWYQQILGQGPKLLIQFQNNGVVDDSQLPKDRFSAERLKGVDSTLKIQPAKLEDSAVYLCASSSHSRGAQGYTFGSGTRLTVV.